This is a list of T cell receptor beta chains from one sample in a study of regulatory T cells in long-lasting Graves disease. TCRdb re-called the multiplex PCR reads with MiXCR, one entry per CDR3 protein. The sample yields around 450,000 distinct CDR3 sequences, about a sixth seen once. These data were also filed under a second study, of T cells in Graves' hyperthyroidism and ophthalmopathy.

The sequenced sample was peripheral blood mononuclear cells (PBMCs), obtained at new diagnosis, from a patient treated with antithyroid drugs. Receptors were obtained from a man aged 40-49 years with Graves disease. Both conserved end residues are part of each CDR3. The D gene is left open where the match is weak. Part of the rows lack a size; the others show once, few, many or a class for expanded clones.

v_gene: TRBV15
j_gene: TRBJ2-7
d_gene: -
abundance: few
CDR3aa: CAHRRSNHYEQYF
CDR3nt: TGTGCGCACAGACGGAGTAATCACTACGAGCAGTACTTC

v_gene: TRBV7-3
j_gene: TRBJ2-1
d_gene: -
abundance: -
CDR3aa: CASSQRPGGENEQFF
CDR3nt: TGTGCCAGCAGCCAAAGACCGGGCGGCGAGAATGAGCAGTTCTTC

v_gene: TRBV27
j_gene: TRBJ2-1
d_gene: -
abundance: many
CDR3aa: CASSLYGPYNEQFF
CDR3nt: TGTGCCAGCAGTTTATACGGCCCTTACAATGAGCAGTTCTTC

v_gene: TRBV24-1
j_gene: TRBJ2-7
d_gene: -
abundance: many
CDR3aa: CATSAPDGRLYF
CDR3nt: TGTGCCACCAGTGCCCCGGACGGTCGTCTGTACTTC

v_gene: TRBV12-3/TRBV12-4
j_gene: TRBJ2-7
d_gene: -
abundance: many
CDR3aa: CASSLEEYYEQYF
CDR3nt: TGTGCCAGCAGTTTGGAGGAGTACTACGAGCAGTACTTC

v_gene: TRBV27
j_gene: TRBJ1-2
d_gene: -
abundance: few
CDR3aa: CASSPAGAVYGYTF
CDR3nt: TGTGCCAGCAGCCCCGCAGGGGCGGTCTATGGCTACACCTTC

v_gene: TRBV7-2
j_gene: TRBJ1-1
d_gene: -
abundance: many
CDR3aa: CASSRRRSNTEAFF
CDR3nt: TGTGCCAGCAGCCGCAGGCGCTCGAACACTGAAGCTTTCTTT

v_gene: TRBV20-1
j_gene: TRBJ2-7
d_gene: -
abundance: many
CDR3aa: CSATGLRTSYEQYF
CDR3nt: TGCAGTGCTACGGGACTCAGGACATCCTACGAGCAGTACTTC

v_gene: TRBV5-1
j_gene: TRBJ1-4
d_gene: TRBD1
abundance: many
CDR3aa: CASSYTGGHGEKLFF
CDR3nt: TGCGCCAGCAGCTATACAGGGGGTCATGGTGAAAAACTGTTTTTT

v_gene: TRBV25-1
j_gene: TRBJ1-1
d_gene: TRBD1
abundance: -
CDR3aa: CASSVDRVATEAFF
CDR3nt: TGTGCCAGCAGTGTCGACAGGGTGGCCACTGAAGCTTTCTTT

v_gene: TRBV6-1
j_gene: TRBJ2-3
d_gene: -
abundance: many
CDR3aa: CASRTVSTDTQYF
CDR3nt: TGTGCCAGCAGGACAGTGAGCACAGATACGCAGTATTTT

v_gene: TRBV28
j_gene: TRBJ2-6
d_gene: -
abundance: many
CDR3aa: CASSLIPSLSGANVLTF
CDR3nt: TGTGCCAGCAGTTTAATCCCCAGCCTCTCTGGGGCCAACGTCCTGACTTTC

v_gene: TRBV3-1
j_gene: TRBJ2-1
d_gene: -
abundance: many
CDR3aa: CASSQTGDEQFF
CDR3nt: TGTGCCAGCAGCCAAACCGGGGATGAGCAGTTCTTC

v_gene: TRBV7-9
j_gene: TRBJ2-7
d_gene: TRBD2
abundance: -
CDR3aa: CASSVAGEGSSYEQYF
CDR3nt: TGTGCCAGCAGCGTAGCTGGGGAGGGGAGCTCCTACGAGCAGTACTTC

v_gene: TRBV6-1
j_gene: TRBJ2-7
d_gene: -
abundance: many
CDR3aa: CASSRQGPSGSYEQYF
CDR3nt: TGTGCCAGCAGTAGACAGGGTCCTAGCGGGTCCTACGAGCAGTACTTC

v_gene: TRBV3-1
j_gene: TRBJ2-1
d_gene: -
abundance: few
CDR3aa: CASSQAPDPTYNEQFF
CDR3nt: TGTGCCAGCAGCCAAGCTCCCGATCCGACCTACAATGAGCAGTTCTTC

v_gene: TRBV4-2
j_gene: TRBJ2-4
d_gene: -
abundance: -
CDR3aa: CASSQFGETIQNIQYF
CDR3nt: TGTGCCAGCAGCCAATTTGGCGAGACTATCCAAAACATTCAGTACTTC

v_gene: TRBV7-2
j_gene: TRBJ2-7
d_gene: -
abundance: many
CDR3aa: CASSQTRAEQYF
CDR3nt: TGTGCCAGCAGTCAAACTAGAGCCGAGCAGTACTTC

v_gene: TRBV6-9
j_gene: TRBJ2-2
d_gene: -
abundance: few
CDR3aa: CASSYSGGKNTGELFF
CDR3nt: TGTGCCAGCAGTTACTCTGGGGGGAAAAACACCGGGGAGCTGTTTTTT

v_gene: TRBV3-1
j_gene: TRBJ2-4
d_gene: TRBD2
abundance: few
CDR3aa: CASSQGTSASGAKNIQYF
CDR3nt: TGTGCCAGCAGCCAAGGGACTAGCGCGTCTGGGGCCAAAAACATTCAGTACTTC

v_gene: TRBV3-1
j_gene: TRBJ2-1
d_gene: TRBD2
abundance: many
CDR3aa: CASSELAGEAIEQFF
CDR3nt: TGTGCCAGCAGCGAACTAGCGGGAGAAGCGATTGAGCAGTTCTTC

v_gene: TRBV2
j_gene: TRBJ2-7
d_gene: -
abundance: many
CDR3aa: CASSEPEATLTYEQYF
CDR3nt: TGTGCCAGCAGTGAGCCTGAGGCGACCCTCACTTACGAGCAGTACTTC

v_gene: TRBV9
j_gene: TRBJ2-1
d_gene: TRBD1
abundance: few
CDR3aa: CASSPDRASYNEQFF
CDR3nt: TGTGCCAGCAGCCCGGACAGGGCCTCCTACAATGAGCAGTTCTTC

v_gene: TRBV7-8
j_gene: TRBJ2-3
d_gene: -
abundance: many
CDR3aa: CASSLVQGLLGTDTQYF
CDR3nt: TGTGCCAGCAGCTTAGTGCAGGGGCTGTTGGGAACAGATACGCAGTATTTT

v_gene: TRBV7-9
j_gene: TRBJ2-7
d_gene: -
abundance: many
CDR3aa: CASSFSQGPYEQYF
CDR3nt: TGTGCCAGCAGCTTCTCACAGGGTCCCTACGAGCAGTACTTC